The clone carrying this TCR beta chain was recorded only once. Its antigen is unknown. Each CDR3 protein is one row after TCRdb ran MiXCR on the reads. Among about 740,000 distinct CDR3 sequences listed, about a third were seen once. This record comes from a study of T cell repertoires in cytomegalovirus infection. Background on the study: A matching HLA type, together with CMV infection, was signaled by public TCR beta signatures.

Study-wide results and caveats: Carriage of CMV together with the relevant HLA was identifiable through cumulative public TCR beta family frequency. Predominance within the ex vivo response was attributable to HLA-C-restricted CMV-specific TCR beta clonotypes.

The sample was PBMCs. This receptor was identified in a human donor in good health (CMV status not recorded). Some clones in this sample may be carry-over from other donors' samples.

CDR3 sequence (DNA): TGTGCCAGCAGTTACTCGCGGCTAGCGGGATTTTACAATGAGCAGTTCTTC. It encodes CASSYSRLAGFYNEQFF. This rearrangement joins TRBV6-5 to TRBJ2-1; TRBD2 aligns across 9 bases. V was pared by 0 bases and J by 4 bases, with 7 bases of the junction left unmatched. Germline CDR1 reads MNHEY; CDR2 reads SVGAGI. The CDR3 consists of 17 residues.